This is a list of T cell receptor beta chains from one sample in a study of cytomegalovirus exposure and HLA in healthy donors. Using immunoSEQ multiplex PCR, the repertoire was profiled, and TCRdb retains in-frame clones only, with some absent. The sample shows under 150,000 clones, 75% to 85% of them seen only once. The sequencing sample was made of PBMCs. These receptor sequences come from a woman in her thirties or forties in good health and CMV-seropositive. Both conserved end residues are part of each CDR3. Each record gives: V gene, D gene, clone size, J gene, CDR3 protein, CDR3 DNA. A D gene is named only where the DNA matches it firmly. A row's size may be missing; if present it is once, few, many or a size class.

v_gene: TRBV6-1
d_gene: .
abundance: few
j_gene: TRBJ1-2
CDR3aa: CASSEETGVGLLGNYGYTF
CDR3nt: TGTGCCAGCAGTGAAGAAACTGGAGTTGGTCTACTAGGGAACTATGGCTACACCTTC

v_gene: TRBV4-1
d_gene: TRBD1
abundance: few
j_gene: TRBJ1-1
CDR3aa: CASSLGTVEAFF
CDR3nt: TGCGCCAGCAGCCTTGGGACAGTTGAAGCTTTCTTT

v_gene: TRBV7-3
d_gene: TRBD2
abundance: .
j_gene: TRBJ2-1
CDR3aa: CASSLMSGGSYNEQFF
CDR3nt: TGTGCCAGCAGCTTAATGTCGGGAGGCTCCTACAATGAGCAGTTCTTC

v_gene: TRBV5-1
d_gene: .
abundance: .
j_gene: TRBJ2-5
CDR3aa: CASSQMITGRGTQETQYF
CDR3nt: TGCGCCAGCAGCCAGATGATTACAGGGAGGGGGACCCAAGAGACCCAGTACTTC

v_gene: TRBV2
d_gene: .
abundance: once
j_gene: TRBJ2-7
CDR3aa: CASRRTKSPYEQYF
CDR3nt: TGTGCCAGCAGGAGGACAAAGAGCCCCTACGAGCAGTACTTC

v_gene: TRBV5-1
d_gene: .
abundance: .
j_gene: TRBJ1-4
CDR3aa: CASSTTAAEKLFF
CDR3nt: TGCGCCAGCAGCACGACGGCGGCGGAAAAACTGTTTTTT

v_gene: TRBV28
d_gene: TRBD1
abundance: .
j_gene: TRBJ2-4
CDR3aa: CASSRTGGENIQYF
CDR3nt: TGTGCCAGCAGTCGGACAGGGGGAGAAAACATTCAGTACTTC

v_gene: TRBV19
d_gene: TRBD1
abundance: .
j_gene: TRBJ1-2
CDR3aa: CASSAGQGGGYTF
CDR3nt: TGTGCCAGTAGTGCGGGACAGGGAGGTGGCTACACCTTC

v_gene: TRBV14
d_gene: TRBD1
abundance: .
j_gene: TRBJ2-5
CDR3aa: CASSTGQLQETQYF
CDR3nt: TGTGCCAGCAGCACGGGACAGCTACAAGAGACCCAGTACTTC

v_gene: TRBV6-1
d_gene: TRBD1
abundance: .
j_gene: TRBJ2-2
CDR3aa: CASSSPGQGYGELFF
CDR3nt: TGTGCCAGCAGTTCGCCGGGACAGGGGTACGGGGAGCTGTTTTTT

v_gene: TRBV6-5
d_gene: TRBD1
abundance: .
j_gene: TRBJ1-4
CDR3aa: CASTQNGQGKLFF
CDR3nt: TGTGCCAGCACCCAAAACGGACAGGGAAAACTGTTTTTT

v_gene: TRBV6-5
d_gene: TRBD2
abundance: .
j_gene: TRBJ2-1
CDR3aa: CASRSGTSSYNEQFF
CDR3nt: TGTGCCAGCAGGTCCGGGACTAGCTCCTACAATGAGCAGTTCTTC

v_gene: TRBV5-1
d_gene: .
abundance: .
j_gene: TRBJ1-1
CDR3aa: CASSGGQREVVNTEAFF
CDR3nt: TGCGCCAGCAGCGGAGGCCAGAGGGAAGTCGTGAACACTGAAGCTTTCTTT

v_gene: TRBV18
d_gene: .
abundance: .
j_gene: TRBJ2-5
CDR3aa: CASSPQGTQETQYF
CDR3nt: TGTGCCAGCTCACCACAGGGGACTCAAGAGACCCAGTACTTC

v_gene: TRBV28
d_gene: .
abundance: once
j_gene: TRBJ2-7
CDR3aa: CASSLSPGTGDDYEQYF
CDR3nt: TGTGCCAGCAGTTTATCCCCCGGAACCGGGGATGACTACGAGCAGTACTTC

v_gene: TRBV6-1
d_gene: TRBD1
abundance: once
j_gene: TRBJ1-2
CDR3aa: CASTEGPGQSYGYTF
CDR3nt: TGTGCCAGCACCGAAGGTCCGGGACAGTCCTATGGCTACACCTTC

v_gene: TRBV5-1
d_gene: TRBD2
abundance: once
j_gene: TRBJ2-7
CDR3aa: CASSNSPTSGLPYEQYF
CDR3nt: TGCGCCAGCAGTAACTCCCCGACTAGCGGGCTCCCCTACGAGCAGTACTTC

v_gene: TRBV9
d_gene: .
abundance: .
j_gene: TRBJ1-3
CDR3aa: CASSAQGPGNTIYF
CDR3nt: TGTGCCAGCAGCGCCCAGGGTCCTGGAAACACCATATATTTT

v_gene: TRBV6-1
d_gene: .
abundance: .
j_gene: TRBJ2-7
CDR3aa: CASRIEAGESYEQYF
CDR3nt: TGTGCCAGCAGGATCGAGGCAGGGGAGTCCTACGAGCAGTACTTC

v_gene: TRBV5-1
d_gene: TRBD1
abundance: .
j_gene: TRBJ1-2
CDR3aa: CASSRRQGENGYTF
CDR3nt: TGCGCCAGCAGCAGAAGACAGGGGGAAAATGGCTACACCTTC

v_gene: TRBV13
d_gene: .
abundance: few
j_gene: TRBJ2-7
CDR3aa: CASSFTGGAYEQYF
CDR3nt: TGTGCCAGCAGCTTTACAGGGGGGGCGTACGAGCAGTACTTC

v_gene: TRBV10-3
d_gene: TRBD1
abundance: once
j_gene: TRBJ1-2
CDR3aa: CAISGTSGQGDGYTF
CDR3nt: TGTGCCATCAGTGGGACTTCGGGACAGGGCGATGGCTACACCTTC

v_gene: TRBV28
d_gene: .
abundance: .
j_gene: TRBJ1-5
CDR3aa: CASSFTGNQPQHF
CDR3nt: TGTGCCAGCAGTTTCACAGGCAATCAGCCCCAGCATTTT

v_gene: TRBV5-6
d_gene: TRBD2
abundance: .
j_gene: TRBJ2-7
CDR3aa: CASSGPPGLAGRPVQAQYF
CDR3nt: TGTGCCAGCAGCGGCCCGCCGGGACTAGCGGGGAGGCCTGTTCAGGCCCAGTACTTC

v_gene: TRBV5-1
d_gene: .
abundance: .
j_gene: TRBJ1-2
CDR3aa: CASSLDSIYGYTF
CDR3nt: TGCGCCAGCAGCTTGGACAGTATCTATGGCTACACCTTC

v_gene: TRBV7-3
d_gene: .
abundance: .
j_gene: TRBJ1-1
CDR3aa: CASTHPRGANTEAFF
CDR3nt: TGTGCCAGCACCCACCCACGGGGGGCGAACACTGAAGCTTTCTTT

v_gene: TRBV9
d_gene: TRBD2
abundance: once
j_gene: TRBJ2-7
CDR3aa: CASSVGTDLAGGPYEQYF
CDR3nt: TGTGCCAGCAGCGTAGGCACGGATCTAGCGGGGGGGCCTTACGAGCAGTACTTC

v_gene: TRBV2
d_gene: TRBD2
abundance: .
j_gene: TRBJ2-1
CDR3aa: CASSGGGVDEQFF
CDR3nt: TGTGCCAGCAGTGGCGGGGGAGTCGATGAGCAGTTCTTC

v_gene: TRBV7-3
d_gene: .
abundance: .
j_gene: TRBJ2-1
CDR3aa: CASSLNPGLSSYNEQFF
CDR3nt: TGTGCCAGCAGCTTAAATCCGGGTTTGAGCTCCTACAATGAGCAGTTCTTC